Below, 28 T cell receptor beta chains from the same sample are listed, as sequenced in a study of CD8 T cells in ankylosing spondylitis. The study's findings and limits: Ankylosing spondylitis blood appeared to be characterized by a TCR beta motif of 7 to 9 highly homologous variants.

These TCRs are of unknown antigen specificity. TCRdb fed the 5' RACE reads into MiXCR, producing one record per CDR3 protein. The table shows 400,000 or so distinct CDR3 sequences, with roughly 26% occurring only once. The sequencing sample was made of blood, either unsorted or a sorted T cell fraction (not recorded which). These receptor sequences come from a male donor with ankylosing spondylitis.

This chain connects TRBV12-3 or TRBV12-4 to TRBJ1-2; the D gene is possibly TRBD1 (5 bases). The V and J ends lost 6 bases and 4 bases respectively, with 18 bases between them. The CDR3 is 15 residues long. As DNA, the CDR3 is TGTGCCAGCAGCCGTACTCAGACAGAAACCTATGGCTACACCTTC. Protein product: CASSRTQTETYGYTF.

This clonotype has a handful of counts. This CDR3 reads CAISESSHQPQHF. The CDR3 DNA follows: TGTGCCATCAGTGAGTCGAGCCATCAGCCCCAGCATTTT. The chain combines TRBV10-3 with TRBJ1-5; D ambiguous. With 0 bases removed from V and 5 bases from J, the gap between germline ends came to 5 bases. Germline-derived CDR1 and CDR2 are ENHRY and SYGVKD. This CDR3 comprises 13 residues.

This clonotype has more than one count but fewer than ten. V gene TRBV7-2 combines with J gene TRBJ2-3; TRBD2 matches 14 bases. CDR1 and CDR2 (germline): SGHTA, FQGNSA. The CDR3 loop spans 17 amino acids. V gave up 5 bases and J gave up 4 bases; unmatched junction bases: 8. The CDR3 sequence: CASSARLAGGPPDTQYF. The CDR3 region has the DNA TGTGCCAGCAGCGCAAGACTAGCGGGAGGGCCTCCAGATACGCAGTATTTT.

The chain carries TRBV18 and TRBJ2-3; D is unresolved. V was trimmed by 0 bases and J by 0 bases, leaving 7 bases between them. Germline CDR1 is KGHSH and CDR2 is LQKENI. The CDR3 consists of 15 residues. The CDR3 protein is CASSPPQPSTDTQYF. The CDR3 coding sequence is TGTGCCAGCTCACCACCACAGCCTAGCACAGATACGCAGTATTTT.

This clonotype was counted between two and nine times. The V and J genes are TRBV6-1 and TRBJ2-1, with no clear D. CDR3 length equals 13 residues. Trimming cost V 5 bases and J 1 base, with 6 bases left between them. The germline V gene has CDR1 MNHNS and CDR2 SASEGT. CDR3 region: CASSRLSYNEQFF. CDR3 DNA sequence: TGTGCCAGCAGTCGCCTATCCTACAATGAGCAGTTCTTC.

The V call is TRBV5-1, the J call TRBJ1-1; TRBD1 agrees at 8 bases. CDR1 is SGHRS and CDR2 is YFSETQ in the germline V gene. Losses at the gene ends were 4 bases for V and 4 bases for J; bases not matched to a gene: 9. CDR3 size: 15 residues. CDR3 sequence (DNA): TGCGCCAGCAGCGAAACAGGGGGAGCATTCACTGAAGCTTTCTTT. Translation: CASSETGGAFTEAFF. Full variable domain (remainder filled in from reference TRBV5-1 and TRBJ1-1): KAGVTQTPRYLIKTRGQQVTLSCSPISGHRSVSWYQQTPGQGLQFLFEYFSETQRNKGNFPGRFSGRQFSNSRSEMNVSTLELGDSALYLCASSETGGAFTEAFFGQGTRLTVV.

The chain has TRBV7-9 and TRBJ2-3, with TRBD1 identical over 11 bases. Germline V CDR1 and CDR2: SEHNR, FQNEAQ (reference sequence). This CDR3 comprises 15 residues. Trimming cost V 5 bases and J 4 bases; bases outside gene matches: 5. CDR3 protein: CASSPGTGGSDTQYF. CDR3 coding DNA: TGTGCCAGCAGCCCTGGGACAGGGGGTTCAGATACGCAGTATTTT.

V gene TRBV19 combines with J gene TRBJ1-5; D might be TRBD1 (5 bases). This CDR3 is built from 13 residues. Germline CDR1 is LNHDA and CDR2 is SQIVND (reference sequence). Trimming shortened V by 7 bases and J by 7 bases, and 14 bases separated the two germline ends. CDR3 loop: CASTGGLGQPQHF. The CDR3, as DNA: TGTGCCAGTACCGGGGGTCTGGGCCAGCCCCAGCATTTT.

This clonotype came up a few times. J is TRBJ2-4 and V is TRBV5-1; 8 positions agree with TRBD1. Losses at the gene ends were 3 bases for V and 0 bases for J; bases not matched to a gene: 5. CDR1 is SGHRS and CDR2 is YFSETQ in the germline V gene. The CDR3 has 16 amino acids. The CDR3 loop reads CASSWTGIGAKNIQYF. Written as DNA, the CDR3 is TGCGCCAGCAGCTGGACAGGGATCGGAGCCAAAAACATTCAGTACTTC.

The chain uses TRBV6-1 and TRBJ2-1, with 9 bases matching TRBD2. The CDR3 has 15 amino acids. Germline V gene lookup returns CDR1 MNHNS and CDR2 SASEGT. The ends lost 3 bases at V and 5 bases at J; junction bases unmatched: 5. This CDR3 is CASSDPGTSNNEQFF. CDR3 in DNA: TGTGCCAGCAGTGACCCCGGGACTAGCAACAATGAGCAGTTCTTC.

This clonotype occurred a few times. V is TRBV5-5 and J is TRBJ2-7; possible D gene TRBD1, 5 bases. This CDR3 comprises 16 residues. Trimming stripped 0 bases from V and 5 bases from J, with 18 bases between. Germline CDR1 SGHKS, CDR2 YYEKEE (reference sequence). CDR3 in amino acids: CASSLGLWAGFNEQYF. In DNA form, the CDR3 reads TGTGCCAGCAGCTTGGGGCTCTGGGCAGGGTTCAACGAGCAGTACTTC. The full variable domain, with the rest looked up from reference TRBV5-5 and TRBJ2-7, is DAGVTQSPTHLIKTRGQQVTLRCSPISGHKSVSWYQQVLGQGPQFIFQYYEKEERGRGNFPDRFSARQFPNYSSELNVNALLLGDSALYLCASSLGLWAGFNEQYFGPGTRLTVT.

The V and J genes are TRBV20-1 and TRBJ2-1; D gene unclear. There are 12 residues in the CDR3. Between the trimmed V and J ends, which lost 7 bases and 2 bases, there was a span of 9 bases. Germline values: CDR1 DFQATT, CDR2 SNEGSKA (reference sequence). The CDR3 DNA follows: TGCAGTGGGGGTGAGCCCTACAATGAGCAGTTCTTC. Translated: CSGGEPYNEQFF.

This clonotype occurred many times. The CDR3 loop reads CSASIPSGSETQYF. In nucleotides, the CDR3 is TGCAGTGCTAGTATTCCTAGCGGGAGTGAGACCCAGTACTTC. This sequence joins TRBV20-1 and TRBJ2-5; 10 bases are shared with TRBD2. This CDR3 has 14 residues. Looked up from germline, CDR1 is DFQATT and CDR2 is SNEGSKA (reference sequence). Germline trimming cut 3 bases from V and 5 bases from J; bases unmatched to any gene: 6.

The chain employs TRBV9 and TRBJ2-4, with D unresolved. CDR1 SGDLS and CDR2 YYNGEE come from the germline V gene. Trimming removed 0 bases at V and 9 bases at J, with 10 bases between. This CDR3 is 13 amino acids long. CDR3: CASSVEAASIQYF. In nucleotides, the CDR3 is TGTGCCAGCAGCGTAGAAGCAGCCTCCATTCAGTACTTC.

The J gene is TRBJ1-4, the V gene TRBV29-1; 10 positions agree with TRBD1. The J segment lost 6 bases and the V segment lost 3 bases, leaving 4 bases of the junction unmatched. The CDR3 covers 14 residues. Germline-derived CDR1 and CDR2 are SQVTM and ANQGSEA. The CDR3: CSVDLGQGHEKLFF. CDR3 DNA sequence: TGCAGCGTTGATTTGGGACAGGGGCATGAAAAACTGTTTTTT.

V is TRBV20-1 and J is TRBJ2-1; D is possibly TRBD1 (6 bases). CDR3 length equals 14 residues. The germline V and J ends were trimmed by 3 bases and 7 bases, with 16 bases remaining between them. Germline V gene data show CDR1 as DFQATT and CDR2 as SNEGSKA (reference sequence). CDR3 in amino acids: CSASETGKGNEQFF. CDR3 DNA sequence: TGCAGTGCTAGCGAGACAGGAAAAGGGAATGAGCAGTTCTTC.

The table lists this clonotype with a few counts. J is TRBJ2-4 and V is TRBV12-3 or TRBV12-4; D might be TRBD1 or TRBD2, each matching 5 bases. There are 14 residues in the CDR3. Trimming took off 2 bases at V and 6 bases at J, with 11 bases between the two ends. Here the CDR3 reads CASSLQGAGNIQYF. The CDR3, as DNA: TGTGCCAGCAGTTTACAGGGTGCGGGAAACATTCAGTACTTC.

This clonotype was picked up a small number of times. CDR3 region: CASREDRGLDEQYF. In DNA form, the CDR3 reads TGTGCCAGCAGGGAAGACAGGGGCCTAGACGAGCAGTACTTC. The J gene is TRBJ2-7, the V gene TRBV12-3 or TRBV12-4, with 8 bases that match TRBD1. V gave up 6 bases and J gave up 5 bases; unmatched junction bases: 9. The CDR3 is made up of 14 amino acids.

This clonotype appeared a few times. The rearrangement uses TRBV5-1 and TRBJ1-2; TRBD1 is a possible D gene (6 bases). V lost 4 bases to trimming and J lost 4 bases, with 17 bases between them. This CDR3 region has 15 residues. CDR1 SGHRS and CDR2 YFSETQ come from the germline V gene. The CDR3 sequence: CASSLHIQGSYGYTF. CDR3 nucleotide sequence: TGCGCCAGCAGCCTCCACATTCAGGGGAGCTATGGCTACACCTTC. Full variable domain (outside the CDR3, taken from reference TRBV5-1 and TRBJ1-2): KAGVTQTPRYLIKTRGQQVTLSCSPISGHRSVSWYQQTPGQGLQFLFEYFSETQRNKGNFPGRFSGRQFSNSRSEMNVSTLELGDSALYLCASSLHIQGSYGYTFGSGTRLTVV.

This rearrangement joins TRBV7-9 to TRBJ2-5, with D hard to call. The CDR3 totals 15 residues. Per germline, CDR1 SEHNR and CDR2 FQNEAQ (reference sequence). Trimming left V 0 bases short and J 5 bases short, with 13 bases between. As DNA, the CDR3 is TGTGCCAGCAGCTTAGCCGCTCTAGAGGAGGAGACCCAGTACTTC. It codes for CASSLAALEEETQYF.

The V call is TRBV19, the J call TRBJ2-6; the D is unclear. Deletions cut 3 bases from V and 2 bases from J, with 2 bases between. The CDR3 runs 13 residues. CDR1 and CDR2 from the germline V gene are LNHDA and SQIVND (reference sequence). The CDR3, as DNA: TGTGCCAGTAGTATCCCTGGGGCCAACGTCCTGACTTTC. As protein: CASSIPGANVLTF.

V gene TRBV4-1 combines with J gene TRBJ2-1; 12 bases agree with TRBD2. The CDR3 extends over 17 amino acids. V trimming: 0 bases; J trimming: 3 bases; junction bases outside the gene matches: 3. CDR1 is MGHRA, CDR2 YSYEKL, per germline. The CDR3 DNA sequence: TGCGCCAGCAGCCAAGAAGGACTAGCGGGACTCTACAATGAGCAGTTCTTC. Translated: CASSQEGLAGLYNEQFF.

This chain links TRBV4-1 with TRBJ2-2; no reliable D call. The CDR3 has 18 residues. The V gene's germline CDR1 is MGHRA and CDR2 YSYEKL. Trimming took off 0 bases at V and 4 bases at J, with 18 bases between the two ends. CDR3 in DNA: TGCGCCAGCAGCCAAGATGACGACCGGCCATTAGGCACCGGGGAGCTGTTTTTT. It codes for CASSQDDDRPLGTGELFF.

A few counts support this clonotype. V gene TRBV7-2 combines with J gene TRBJ2-2; the match to TRBD1 covers 7 bases. Germline values: CDR1 SGHTA, CDR2 FQGNSA. The CDR3 runs 16 residues. The ends lost 2 bases at V and 7 bases at J; junction bases unmatched: 10. Here the CDR3 reads CASSLRQTGLVGELFF. CDR3 sequence (DNA): TGTGCCAGCAGCTTAAGGCAGACAGGGCTGGTCGGGGAGCTGTTTTTT.

This clonotype has more than one count but fewer than ten. V gene TRBV5-1 combines with J gene TRBJ2-5; TRBD2 matches 9 bases. The V gene's germline CDR1 is SGHRS and CDR2 YFSETQ. This CDR3 has 16 residues. The ends lost 0 bases at V and 4 bases at J; junction bases unmatched: 7. The CDR3 nucleotides are TGCGCCAGCAGCTTGGGTATGGTGACTAGCGGAGAGACCCAGTACTTC. Translated, it gives CASSLGMVTSGETQYF.

The chain uses TRBV4-2 and TRBJ2-6; TRBD2 agrees at 11 bases. The CDR3 length is 18 residues. Germline CDR1 LGHNA, CDR2 YNFKEQ. V was clipped by 4 bases and J by 1 base; unmatched bases: 6. The CDR3 reads CASSLVSGRGSGANVLTF. Written as DNA, the CDR3 is TGTGCCAGCAGCCTAGTTAGCGGGAGGGGATCTGGGGCCAACGTCCTGACTTTC.

V is TRBV20-1 and J is TRBJ1-5; D ambiguous. V lost 5 bases and J 1 base, leaving 9 bases between the germline ends. Germline V gene sequence: CDR1 DFQATT, CDR2 SNEGSKA (reference sequence). The CDR3 is made up of 13 amino acids. CDR3 region: CSAARGSNQPQHF. CDR3 bases: TGCAGTGCTGCTCGTGGCAGCAATCAGCCCCAGCATTTT.

This chain joins TRBV2 and TRBJ2-1; tentative D call: TRBD1 (6 bases). With 6 bases removed from V and 12 bases from J, the gap between germline ends came to 15 bases. The CDR3 loop spans 12 amino acids. Germline-derived CDR1 and CDR2 are SNHLY and FYNNEI. CDR3 sequence reads: CASSPLIRGQFF. CDR3 nucleotides: TGTGCCAGCAGCCCCTTAATCAGGGGGCAGTTCTTC. Drawing the rest from reference TRBV2 and TRBJ2-1, the complete variable domain is EPEVTQTPSHQVTQMGQEVILRCVPISNHLYFYWYRQILGQKVEFLVSFYNNEISEKSEIFDDQFSVERPDGSNFTLKIRSTKLEDSAMYFCASSPLIRGQFFGPGTRLTVL.